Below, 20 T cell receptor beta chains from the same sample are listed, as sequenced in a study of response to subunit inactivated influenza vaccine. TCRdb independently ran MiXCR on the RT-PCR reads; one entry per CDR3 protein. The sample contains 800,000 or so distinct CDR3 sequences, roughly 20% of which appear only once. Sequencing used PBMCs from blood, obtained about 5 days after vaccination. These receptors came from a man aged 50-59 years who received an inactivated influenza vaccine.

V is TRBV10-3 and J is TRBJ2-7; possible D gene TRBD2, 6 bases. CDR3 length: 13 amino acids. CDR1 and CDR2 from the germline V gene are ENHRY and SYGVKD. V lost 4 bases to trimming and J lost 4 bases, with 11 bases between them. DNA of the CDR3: TGTGCCATCAGTGTTACGGGAGAGTACGAGCAGTACTTC. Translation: CAISVTGEYEQYF.

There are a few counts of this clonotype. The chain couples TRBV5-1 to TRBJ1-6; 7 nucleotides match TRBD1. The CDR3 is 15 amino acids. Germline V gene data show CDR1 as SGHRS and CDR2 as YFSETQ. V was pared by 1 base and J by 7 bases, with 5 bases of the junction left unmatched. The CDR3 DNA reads TGCGCCAGCAGCTTGTCCGGGACAGAGAATTCACCCCTCCACTTT. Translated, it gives CASSLSGTENSPLHF.

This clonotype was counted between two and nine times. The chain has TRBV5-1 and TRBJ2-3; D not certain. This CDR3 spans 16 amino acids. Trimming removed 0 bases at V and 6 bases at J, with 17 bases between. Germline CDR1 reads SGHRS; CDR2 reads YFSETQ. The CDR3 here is CASSLAGKVPRDTQYF. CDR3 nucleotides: TGCGCCAGCAGCTTGGCCGGAAAGGTGCCTAGGGATACGCAGTATTTT.

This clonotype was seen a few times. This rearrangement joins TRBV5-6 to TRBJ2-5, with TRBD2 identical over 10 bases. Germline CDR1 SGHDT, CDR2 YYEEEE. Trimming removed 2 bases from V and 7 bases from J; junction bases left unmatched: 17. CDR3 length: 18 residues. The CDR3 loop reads CASSFGASGGPPLGTQYF. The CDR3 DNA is TGTGCCAGCAGCTTTGGGGCTAGCGGGGGCCCACCTCTTGGGACCCAGTACTTC.

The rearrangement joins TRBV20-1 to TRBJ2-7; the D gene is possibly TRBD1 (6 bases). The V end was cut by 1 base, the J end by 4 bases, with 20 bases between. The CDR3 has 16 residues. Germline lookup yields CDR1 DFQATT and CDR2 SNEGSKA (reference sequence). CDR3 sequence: CSARAKEQGNWYEQYF. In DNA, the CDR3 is TGCAGTGCTAGAGCAAAGGAGCAGGGGAATTGGTACGAGCAGTACTTC.

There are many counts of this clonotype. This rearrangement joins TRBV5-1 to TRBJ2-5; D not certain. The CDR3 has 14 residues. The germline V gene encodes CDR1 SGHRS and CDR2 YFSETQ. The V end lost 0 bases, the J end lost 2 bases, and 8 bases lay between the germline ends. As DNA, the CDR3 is TGCGCCAGCAGCTTGGTCGGAAATCAAGAGACCCAGTACTTC. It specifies CASSLVGNQETQYF.

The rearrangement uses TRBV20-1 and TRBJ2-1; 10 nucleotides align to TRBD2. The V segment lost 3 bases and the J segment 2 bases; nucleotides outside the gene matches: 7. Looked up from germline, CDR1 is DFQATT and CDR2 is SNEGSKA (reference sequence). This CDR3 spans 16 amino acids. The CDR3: CSASNLAGVTYNEQFF. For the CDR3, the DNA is TGCAGTGCTAGCAACCTAGCGGGAGTGACCTACAATGAGCAGTTCTTC.

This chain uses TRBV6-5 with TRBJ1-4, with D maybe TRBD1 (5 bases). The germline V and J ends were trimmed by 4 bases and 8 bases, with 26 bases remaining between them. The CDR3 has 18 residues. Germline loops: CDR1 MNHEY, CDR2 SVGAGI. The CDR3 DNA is TGTGCCAGCAGTTCAACCCCTCCCCCCCTGGGGCGTAGGGAAAAACTGTTTTTT. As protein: CASSSTPPPLGRREKLFF.

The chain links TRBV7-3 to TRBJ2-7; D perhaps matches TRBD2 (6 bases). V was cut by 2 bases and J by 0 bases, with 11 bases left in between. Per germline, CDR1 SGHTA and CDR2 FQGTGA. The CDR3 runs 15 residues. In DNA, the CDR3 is TGTGCCAGCAGCTTAGATGCGGGGCACTCCTACGAGCAGTACTTC. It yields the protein CASSLDAGHSYEQYF.

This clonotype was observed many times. The CDR3 nucleotides are TGTGCCAGCAGCTTAGGGGACAATGAGCAGTTCTTC. This sequence encodes CASSLGDNEQFF. V usage is TRBV7-9 and J usage is TRBJ2-1; no reliable D call. The CDR3 is 12 amino acids. The ends were cut back, 1 base at V and 5 bases at J, with 3 bases in the middle. Germline V CDR1 and CDR2: SEHNR, FQNEAQ (reference sequence).

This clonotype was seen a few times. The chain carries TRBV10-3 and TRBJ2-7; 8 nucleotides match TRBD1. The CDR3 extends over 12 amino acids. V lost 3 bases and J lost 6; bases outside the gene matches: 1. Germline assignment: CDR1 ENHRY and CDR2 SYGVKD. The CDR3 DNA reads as TGTGCCATCAGTGAAACAGGGGGCGAGCAGTACTTC. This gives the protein CAISETGGEQYF.

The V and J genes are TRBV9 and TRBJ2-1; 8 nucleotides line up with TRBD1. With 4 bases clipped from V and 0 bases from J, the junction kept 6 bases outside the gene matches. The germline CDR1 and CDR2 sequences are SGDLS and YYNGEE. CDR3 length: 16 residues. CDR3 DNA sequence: TGTGCCAGCAGCAGACGGACAGGGAACTCCTACAATGAGCAGTTCTTC. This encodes CASSRRTGNSYNEQFF.

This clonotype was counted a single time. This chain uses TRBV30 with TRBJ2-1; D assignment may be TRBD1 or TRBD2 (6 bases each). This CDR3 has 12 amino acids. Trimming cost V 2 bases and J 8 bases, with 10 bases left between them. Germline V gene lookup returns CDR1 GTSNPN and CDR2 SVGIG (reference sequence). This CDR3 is CAWSIRGHEQFF. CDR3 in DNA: TGTGCCTGGAGTATCCGGGGGCATGAGCAGTTCTTC.

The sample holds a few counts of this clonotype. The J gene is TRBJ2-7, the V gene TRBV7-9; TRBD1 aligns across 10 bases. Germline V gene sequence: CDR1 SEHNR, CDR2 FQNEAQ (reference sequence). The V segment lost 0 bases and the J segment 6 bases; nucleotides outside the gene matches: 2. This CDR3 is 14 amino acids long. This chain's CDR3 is CASSLAGQGSEQYF. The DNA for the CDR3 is TGTGCCAGCAGCTTAGCGGGACAGGGGTCCGAGCAGTACTTC. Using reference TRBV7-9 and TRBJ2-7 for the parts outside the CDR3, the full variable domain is DTGVSQNPRHKITKRGQNVTFRCDPISEHNRLYWYRQTLGQGPEFLTYFQNEAQLEKSRLLSDRFSAERPKGSFSTLEIQRTEQGDSAMYLCASSLAGQGSEQYFGPGTRLTVT.

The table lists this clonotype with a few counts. The CDR3 reads CSVETQYEQYF. In DNA, the CDR3 is TGCAGCGTTGAAACGCAGTACGAGCAGTACTTC. V and J are TRBV29-1 and TRBJ2-7, with D unresolved. CDR1 is SQVTM and CDR2 is ANQGSEA in the germline V gene. Trimming pared 2 bases from V and 4 bases from J, leaving 6 bases between. The CDR3 runs 11 residues.

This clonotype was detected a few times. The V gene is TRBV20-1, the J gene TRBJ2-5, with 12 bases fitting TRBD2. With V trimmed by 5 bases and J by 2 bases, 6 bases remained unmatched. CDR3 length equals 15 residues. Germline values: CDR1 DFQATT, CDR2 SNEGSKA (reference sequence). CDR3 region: CSARETSGGQETQYF. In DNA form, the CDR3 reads TGCAGTGCTCGGGAAACTAGCGGGGGGCAAGAGACCCAGTACTTC.

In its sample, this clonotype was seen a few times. The CDR3 region is CASSLSRDRDRSTGELFF. In DNA form, the CDR3 reads TGTGCCAGCAGCTTGTCCCGGGACAGGGATCGGTCCACCGGGGAGCTGTTTTTT. The chain combines TRBV5-6 with TRBJ2-2; 9 positions match TRBD1. V gave up 1 base and J gave up 4 bases; unmatched junction bases: 11. The germline V gene has CDR1 SGHDT and CDR2 YYEEEE. The CDR3 sequence is 18 residues long.

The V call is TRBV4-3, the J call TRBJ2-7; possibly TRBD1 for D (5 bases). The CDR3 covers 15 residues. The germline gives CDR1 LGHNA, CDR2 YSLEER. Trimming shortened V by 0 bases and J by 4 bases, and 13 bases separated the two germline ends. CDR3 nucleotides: TGCGCCAGCAGCCAAGATCAGGGTCAGATTTACGAGCAGTACTTC. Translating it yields CASSQDQGQIYEQYF.

The CDR3 nucleotides read TGTGCCAGCAACGGGATATCGGGTAGTGGCTACACCTTC. As protein: CASNGISGSGYTF. V and J are TRBV12-3 or TRBV12-4 and TRBJ1-2; D unresolved. CDR3 length equals 13 residues. Trimming shortened V by 7 bases and J by 7 bases, and 16 bases separated the two germline ends.

DNA of the CDR3: TGCAGTGCTAGGGATGGAGGACTAGCGGGTTACAATGAGCAGTTCTTC. Its protein is CSARDGGLAGYNEQFF. This rearrangement joins TRBV20-1 to TRBJ2-1; 11 bases map to TRBD2. Germline CDR1 is DFQATT and CDR2 is SNEGSKA (reference sequence). The CDR3 covers 16 residues. With 3 bases clipped from V and 4 bases from J, the junction kept 8 bases outside the gene matches.